This T cell receptor beta chain was captured in a study of blood T cell repertoires in COVID-19. Study as a whole: Acute and convalescent COVID-19 samples came from the United States, Italy and Spain. T cells, B-cell-depleted T cells, or PBMCs supplied cDNA or gDNA.

The CDR3 runs to 12 residues. Germline V gene sequence: CDR1 SEHNR, CDR2 FQNEAQ (reference sequence). Trimming removed 4 bases at V and 3 bases at J, with 7 bases between. Per the authors' pipeline: Quantification of nucleated cells was approximated via reference gene primer amplification. Sequencing used immunoSEQ multiplex PCR; TCRdb keeps in-frame clones, though not all of them. The V and J calls and clone size are taken from that table; D and trimming were inferred from the DNA. The sample holds 99,000 or so clones, 87% seen once. The chain employs TRBV7-9 and TRBJ2-7; D ambiguous. The source material was peripheral blood. The TCR was taken from a man aged 45-65 years with acute or convalescent COVID-19. DNA of the CDR3: TGTGCCAGCAGCTCTCCGGGCTACGAGCAGTACTTC. This gives the protein CASSSPGYEQYF.